The clone carrying this T cell receptor (beta chain) was seen at least ten times. TCRdb passed the 5' RACE reads through MiXCR, listing each CDR3 protein once. The repertoire holds approximately 46,000 distinct CDR3 sequences, with approximately 3% as singletons. This specimen belongs to a study of neurological immune-mediated disorders. Deletions cut 6 bases from V and 3 bases from J, with 17 bases between. Germline V lookup: CDR1 DFQATT, CDR2 SNEGSKA (reference sequence). CDR3 length: 14 amino acids. Input material: PBMCs. This receptor was obtained from a woman in her forties or fifties with multiple sclerosis. The genes are TRBV20-1 and TRBJ1-2; the D gene is possibly TRBD1 (6 bases). The CDR3 DNA is TGCAGTGCGAGAAACAGGGATGGGGACTATGGCTACACCTTC. Protein: CSARNRDGDYGYTF.